This note documents a single T cell receptor beta chain sequence. This specimen comes from a study of blood T cell repertoires in COVID-19. Looking at the study overall: The origin of the acute and convalescent COVID-19 samples was the United States, Italy and Spain. Nucleic acid was either cDNA or gDNA, and it came from T cells, B-cell-depleted T cells, or PBMCs.

The CDR3 has 15 residues. Germline CDR1 is LGHNA and CDR2 is YSLEER. The junction had 10 bases not matched to a gene; V was cut back by 1 base and J by 8 bases. Study processing details: Amplified reference gene primers provided the basis for estimating nucleated cell counts. Generated by immunoSEQ multiplex PCR, the TCRdb table keeps only in-frame clones and is missing some. The V and J calls and clone size are taken from that table; D and trimming were inferred from the DNA. The sample shows 77,000 or so clones, more than 80% of them seen only once. The sample consisted of peripheral blood. This receptor was taken from an elderly man with acute or convalescent COVID-19. The V call is TRBV4-3, the J call TRBJ1-2, with 7 bases lining up with TRBD1. This CDR3 is CASSQGPEGARGYTF. The DNA of the CDR3 is TGCGCCAGCAGCCAAGGACCCGAGGGGGCGCGGGGCTACACCTTC.